This entry describes one T cell receptor (beta chain). Its antigen is as yet unknown. These data come from a study of STAT3 mutations in large granular lymphocyte leukemia. Across the study: Roughly half of the longitudinally sequenced T-LGLL patients carried detectable canonical activating STAT3 mutations. Study-level findings and limits: Every T-cell large granular lymphocyte leukemia patient had at least one immunodominant TCR beta clonotype. All newly emerging clones after therapy were STAT3 wild type.

V gave up 0 bases and J gave up 4 bases, with 10 bases separating them. The CDR3 is 14 residues long. Germline CDR1 SGHRS, CDR2 YFSETQ. Measured with immunoSEQ multiplex PCR; TCRdb has only the in-frame clones, and not every one. The sample includes tens of thousands of clones, about 81% of them seen just once. The sequence derives from a human donor with T large granular lymphocyte leukemia. Some clones in this sample may be carry-over from other donors' samples. J is TRBJ1-2 and V is TRBV5-1; the D gene is possibly TRBD1 (5 bases). What was sequenced was PBMCs. The CDR3 spells CASSLVGGAYGYTF. The CDR3 DNA reads as TGCGCCAGCAGCTTGGTGGGGGGTGCCTATGGCTACACCTTC.